Listed below are T cell receptor beta chains from one sample, sequenced in a study of cytomegalovirus exposure and HLA in healthy donors. Sequencing used immunoSEQ multiplex PCR; TCRdb keeps in-frame clones, though not all of them. The profile shows around 160,000 clones, around three quarters of them singletons. Specimen: PBMCs. All receptors derive from a woman aged 40 to 49 in good health and CMV-seronegative. Each CDR3 is given with its conserved first and last residue. Fields, in order: J gene, V gene, D gene, clone size, CDR3 DNA, CDR3 protein. The D gene is left open where the match is weak. Size is omitted from some rows. Given values are once, few, many or a class for expanded clones.

TRBJ1-5 | TRBV19 | TRBD1 | NA | TGTGCCAGTCGACAGGGGTACCAGCCCCAGCATTTT | CASRQGYQPQHF
TRBJ2-7 | TRBV30 | TRBD2 | NA | TGTGCCTGGAGTGTAGGAGGTAGCGGGACGTACGAGCAGTACTTC | CAWSVGGSGTYEQYF
TRBJ1-2 | TRBV6-5 | TRBD1 | NA | TGTGCCAGCAAACTACAGGGGGCCGACTATGGCTACACCTTC | CASKLQGADYGYTF
TRBJ2-4 | TRBV4-1 | TRBD1 | NA | TGCGCCAGCAGCCAATGGGACAGGGGTGGAAACATTCAGTACTTC | CASSQWDRGGNIQYF
TRBJ1-3 | TRBV27 | NA | NA | TGTGCCAGCGCATCCGTCGGAGGCTCTGGAAACACCATATATTTT | CASASVGGSGNTIYF
TRBJ2-1 | TRBV5-1 | NA | few | TGCGCCAGCAGTCTCGGGACATCTAAGGGGGAGCAGTTCTTC | CASSLGTSKGEQFF
TRBJ1-5 | TRBV6-1 | NA | NA | TGTGCCAGCAGGAAGGCCGGGTACCAGCAGCCCCAGCATTTT | CASRKAGYQQPQHF
TRBJ1-2 | TRBV5-1 | TRBD1 | NA | TGCGCCAGCAGAGGGGCGGCAGGGGGCGAGGGCACCTTC | CASRGAAGGEGTF
TRBJ1-1 | TRBV10-3 | NA | once | TGTGCCATCGGACTGGGGGGGGCTCTGGGGACTGAAGCTTTCTTT | CAIGLGGALGTEAFF
TRBJ2-2 | TRBV19 | NA | NA | TGTGCCAGTAGTATAAAACATAACACCGGGGAGCTGTTTTTT | CASSIKHNTGELFF
TRBJ2-1 | TRBV7-9 | NA | NA | TGTGCCAGCAGCTTCGTACTTCCTGGTAATGAGCAGTTCTTC | CASSFVLPGNEQFF
TRBJ2-3 | TRBV11-2 | TRBD2 | NA | TGTGCCAGCAGCCCAACCCCCTCTAGCGGGGGCAGCACAGATACGCAGTATTTT | CASSPTPSSGGSTDTQYF
TRBJ1-2 | TRBV7-9 | TRBD1 | NA | TGTGCCAGCAGCTCTACAGGGGGGGATGGCTACACCTTC | CASSSTGGDGYTF
TRBJ1-2 | TRBV5-4 | TRBD1 | NA | TGTGCCAGCAACCCCGGACAGGGATTAGGGTATGGCTACACCTTC | CASNPGQGLGYGYTF
TRBJ1-2 | TRBV15 | NA | NA | TGTGCCACCAGCACCACCAGGGGCAGCTACTATGGCTACACCTTC | CATSTTRGSYYGYTF
TRBJ1-5 | TRBV19 | NA | once | TGTGCCAGTAGTGGAGGGGTGAGAAATCAGCCCCAGCATTTT | CASSGGVRNQPQHF
TRBJ2-7 | TRBV5-1 | NA | NA | TGCGCCAGCAGCTTGGGCGGCCCCCCCGACGAGCAGTACTTC | CASSLGGPPDEQYF
TRBJ1-4 | TRBV15 | NA | NA | TGTGCCACCAGCAGATGGGACTCAACTAATGAAAAACTGTTTTTT | CATSRWDSTNEKLFF
TRBJ2-5 | TRBV28 | NA | NA | TGTGCCAGCAGTTTAGTCCGGGTTCGGCAAGAGACCCAGTACTTC | CASSLVRVRQETQYF
TRBJ1-1 | TRBV7-6 | NA | NA | TGTGCCAGCAGCCGTGATACTCCAGGGAACACTGAAGCTTTCTTT | CASSRDTPGNTEAFF
TRBJ2-5 | TRBV11-3 | NA | NA | TGTGCCAGCAGCTTAGAATCCGGGCAAGAGACCCAGTACTTC | CASSLESGQETQYF
TRBJ2-7 | TRBV5-1 | NA | NA | TGCGCCAGCAGCTCCGAGGGCCAGTCCTACGAGCAGTACTTC | CASSSEGQSYEQYF